This T cell receptor (beta chain) was observed in a study of cytomegalovirus exposure and HLA in healthy donors. Study-level background: The platform used for the 120 or so validation repertoires matched that of the 666 first-cohort repertoires, a later analysis reported.

Unmatched junction bases numbered 3, after V lost 0 bases and J lost 2 bases. The CDR3 totals 15 residues. Germline loops: CDR1 SGHRS, CDR2 YFSETQ. Clones were sequenced by immunoSEQ multiplex PCR, and TCRdb holds only the in-frame ones, with some missing. The data show 150,000 to 200,000 clones, 86% seen once. Study-wide points: The classifier was said to identify cytomegalovirus status with high specificity and sensitivity. In vitro experiments confirmed that three CMV-associated chains were specific for CMV antigens.

Note on this clone: The antigen is not known.

The sequenced sample consisted of PBMCs. The chain links TRBV5-1 to TRBJ2-5; 8 bases agree with TRBD2. The receptor was derived from a woman younger than 30 in good health and CMV-seronegative. The CDR3, as DNA: TGCGCCAGCAGCTTGGACCCTAGCGGGCAAGAGACCCAGTACTTC. Encoded protein: CASSLDPSGQETQYF.